Shown below are 14 T cell receptor beta chains from a single sample sequenced in a study of T-cell memory formation after mild COVID-19. One entry per CDR3 protein results from TCRdb running MiXCR on the 5' RACE reads. Of 470,000 or so distinct CDR3 sequences listed, around a sixth are singletons. Input material: PBMCs or a T cell subset sorted from them (not recorded which). The receptors shown here come from an adult woman who had mild COVID-19 (a few samples of this study predate the infection). Cell type and time point are not known.

This chain joins TRBV5-6 and TRBJ1-5, with 10 positions matching TRBD1. CDR3 size: 17 residues. The germline CDR1 and CDR2 sequences are SGHDT and YYEEEE. Germline trimming cut 4 bases from V and 0 bases from J; bases unmatched to any gene: 7. CDR3 in amino acids: CASSGTGAPYSNQPQHF. The CDR3 DNA is TGTGCCAGCAGCGGGACAGGGGCGCCGTATAGCAATCAGCCCCAGCATTTT.

Ten or more counts support this clonotype. The CDR3 DNA is TGTGCCAGCACCCCTTTCAGGAACACTGAAGCTTTCTTT. Its translation is CASTPFRNTEAFF. This chain links TRBV11-2 with TRBJ1-1; D uncertain. V was pared by 7 bases and J by 1 base, with 10 bases between. The CDR3 runs to 13 residues. Germline CDR1 SGHAT, CDR2 FQNNGV.

This clonotype came up a few times. The gene calls are TRBV4-2 and TRBJ2-6; D is ambiguous. Germline loops: CDR1 LGHNA, CDR2 YNFKEQ. The V and J ends lost 0 bases and 1 base respectively, with 7 bases between them. The length of the CDR3 is 16 residues. The CDR3 loop is CASSQDKGSGANVLTF. CDR3 nucleotide sequence: TGTGCCAGCAGCCAAGATAAAGGGTCTGGGGCCAACGTCCTGACTTTC.

This clonotype occurred a few times. The genes are TRBV12-3 or TRBV12-4 and TRBJ1-1, with D maybe TRBD1 (5 bases). The CDR3 runs to 14 residues. The ends were cut back, 2 bases at V and 2 bases at J, with 9 bases in the middle. The CDR3 spells CASSLRGFNTEAFF. The CDR3 coding sequence is TGTGCCAGCAGTTTAAGGGGCTTTAACACTGAAGCTTTCTTT.

This clonotype was seen a few times. This chain links TRBV5-1 with TRBJ2-7; 11 bases are shared with TRBD2. In germline, CDR1 is SGHRS, CDR2 YFSETQ. V shed 0 bases, J shed 0 bases, and the junction held 8 bases outside the gene matches. The CDR3 spans 18 residues. The CDR3 reads CASSLGLAGGSLSYEQYF. The CDR3, as DNA: TGCGCCAGCAGCTTGGGGCTAGCGGGGGGCTCACTCTCCTACGAGCAGTACTTC.

There are a few counts of this clonotype. V is TRBV12-3 or TRBV12-4 and J is TRBJ1-3; no clear D. The CDR3 consists of 15 residues. V was shortened by 4 bases and J by 2 bases, with 12 bases between the two germline ends. CDR3 coding DNA: TGTGCCAGCAGTTCCCTGGCCCGGACTGGAAACACCATATATTTT. Protein product: CASSSLARTGNTIYF.

The sample holds many counts of this clonotype. The V call is TRBV10-3, the J call TRBJ2-7; the match to TRBD2 covers 12 bases. Per germline, CDR1 ENHRY and CDR2 SYGVKD. This CDR3 is 14 amino acids long. Germline trimming cut 3 bases from V and 6 bases from J; bases unmatched to any gene: 3. CDR3 DNA: TGTGCCATCAGTGATTCTAGCGGGAGGGCCGAGCAGTACTTC. The encoded protein is CAISDSSGRAEQYF.

This clonotype was observed a handful of times. The V and J genes are TRBV12-3 or TRBV12-4 and TRBJ2-7; either TRBD1 or TRBD2 may fit D (5 bases each). Between the trimmed V and J ends, which lost 7 bases and 0 bases, there was a span of 19 bases. This CDR3 has 16 residues. The chain's CDR3 is CASTDRDGIVSYEQYF. The CDR3 coding sequence is TGTGCCAGCACCGATCGGGACGGGATCGTCTCCTACGAGCAGTACTTC.

This clonotype has only a few counts. The genes are TRBV6-1 and TRBJ2-3; D may correspond to TRBD1 or TRBD2 (6 bases each). The CDR3 consists of 15 residues. CDR1 MNHNS and CDR2 SASEGT come from the germline V gene. Trimming pared 2 bases from V and 5 bases from J, leaving 14 bases between. In DNA, the CDR3 is TGTGCCAGCAGTGAAAAGGGGGGCCGTGAAGATACGCAGTATTTT. This sequence encodes CASSEKGGREDTQYF.

This clonotype was seen only a few times. The chain employs TRBV24-1 and TRBJ1-1; D call uncertain. Germline CDR1 is KGHDR and CDR2 is SFDVKD. The CDR3 totals 12 residues. Trimming left V 2 bases short and J 10 bases short, with 10 bases between. The CDR3 is CATSDYGVVAFF. The DNA for the CDR3 is TGTGCCACCAGTGATTACGGGGTTGTAGCTTTCTTT.

The J gene is TRBJ2-3, the V gene TRBV20-1, with 9 bases fitting TRBD2. There are 15 residues in the CDR3. The V gene end was trimmed by 3 bases and the J gene end by 2 bases; junction bases not matched to a gene: 6. The germline V gene encodes CDR1 DFQATT and CDR2 SNEGSKA (reference sequence). The CDR3: CSASSTSGDTDTQYF. The CDR3 DNA reads TGCAGTGCTAGCTCGACTAGCGGAGACACAGATACGCAGTATTTT.

V usage is TRBV25-1 and J usage is TRBJ1-6; the match to TRBD1 covers 10 bases. Trimming removed 3 bases from V and 8 bases from J; junction bases left unmatched: 4. Germline CDR1 and CDR2: MGHDK and SYGVNS. The CDR3 extends over 15 amino acids. The chain's CDR3 is CASSETGGGYSPLHF. The CDR3 nucleotides are TGTGCCAGCAGTGAGACAGGGGGCGGGTATTCACCCCTCCACTTT.

The CDR3, as DNA: TGTGCCAGCTCCTCAGGAGGACACGATTTCTTT. The encoded protein is CASSSGGHDFF. The J gene is TRBJ1-1, the V gene TRBV6-6, with D maybe TRBD1 (5 bases). V was clipped by 8 bases and J by 13 bases, with 17 bases between them. The CDR3 runs to 11 residues. Germline V CDR1 and CDR2: MNHNY, SVGAGI (reference sequence).

CDR3 DNA sequence: TGTGCCTGGAGTCCGAGTGGGAATGAGCAGTTCTTC. Its translation is CAWSPSGNEQFF. The rearrangement links TRBV30 to TRBJ2-1; D unresolved. Trimming removed 2 bases at V and 7 bases at J, with 9 bases between. Germline values: CDR1 GTSNPN, CDR2 SVGIG (reference sequence). The CDR3 runs to 12 residues.